A single sample is the source of the 2 T cell receptor beta chains below, sequenced in a study of blood T cell repertoires in COVID-19. Sequencing used immunoSEQ multiplex PCR; TCRdb keeps in-frame clones, though not all of them. The data contain roughly 230,000 clones, over 75% of them singletons. The sample comprised peripheral blood. The receptors originated from a woman older than 75 with acute or convalescent COVID-19.

V usage is TRBV6-6 and J usage is TRBJ1-6; D gene ambiguous. CDR3 length equals 15 residues. In germline, CDR1 is MNHNY, CDR2 SVGAGI (reference sequence). V shed 2 bases and J shed 7 bases, with 12 bases lying between them. The CDR3 reads CASSYKPDINSPLHF. The CDR3 coding sequence is TGTGCCAGCAGTTACAAACCAGATATAAATTCACCCCTCCACTTT.

This clone was found once. V is TRBV19 and J is TRBJ2-7; 8 nucleotides align to TRBD2. Trimming took 4 bases from V and 6 from J; bases not matched to a gene: 11. This CDR3 has 15 residues. Looked up from germline, CDR1 is LNHDA and CDR2 is SQIVND (reference sequence). DNA for the CDR3: TGTGCCAGTAGTACTCACGGGAGGGCCGATCTCGAGCAGTACTTC. It specifies CASSTHGRADLEQYF.